The 27 T cell receptor beta chains below come from one sample, sequenced in a study of blood T cell repertoires in COVID-19. Profiling relied on immunoSEQ multiplex PCR, and the TCRdb table lists in-frame clones only, not all of them. The sample carries about 190,000 clones, around 80% recorded once. The material sequenced was peripheral blood. All receptors come from a man in his fifties or sixties who had recovered from COVID-19.

This chain links TRBV4-1 with TRBJ1-1, with D unclear. V was cut by 0 bases and J by 11 bases, with 13 bases left in between. The CDR3 is made up of 13 amino acids. Per the germline V gene, CDR1 is MGHRA and CDR2 is YSYEKL. Here the CDR3 reads CASSQDGATRAFF. The CDR3 bases are TGCGCCAGCAGCCAAGATGGAGCTACCCGGGCTTTCTTT.

J is TRBJ1-1 and V is TRBV5-1; unclear D gene. The CDR3 loop spans 13 amino acids. Germline V gene sequence: CDR1 SGHRS, CDR2 YFSETQ. The V gene lost 4 bases and the J gene lost 1 base, with 8 bases spanning the gap. Written as DNA, the CDR3 is TGCGCCAGCAGCAAAACAGAGAACACTGAAGCTTTCTTT. Its translation is CASSKTENTEAFF.

This clone was recorded a few times. The chain uses TRBV3-1 (or the pseudogene TRBV3-2) and TRBJ2-6; 7 bases match TRBD2. J was trimmed by 6 bases and V by 7 bases; bases with no gene match: 3. The CDR3 spans 13 residues. Germline V gives CDR1 LGHDT, CDR2 YNNKEL (reference sequence). The CDR3, as DNA: TGTGCCAGCACCGGGACTATGGCCAACGTCCTGACTTTC. Protein: CASTGTMANVLTF.

The genes are TRBV27 and TRBJ2-7; D might be TRBD2 (6 bases). The CDR3 spans 14 residues. Trimming cost V 5 bases and J 3 bases, with 14 bases left between them. Germline lookup yields CDR1 MNHEY and CDR2 SMNVEV (reference sequence). The CDR3 coding sequence is TGTGCCAGCAGTCGTAGCGGCCCCTACTACGAGCAGTACTTC. It specifies CASSRSGPYYEQYF.

This clone was seen only a few times. This chain joins TRBV19 and TRBJ2-3; possibly TRBD1 for D (5 bases). V was trimmed by 3 bases and J by 8 bases, leaving 18 bases between them. The CDR3 length is 15 residues. Germline V CDR1 and CDR2: LNHDA, SQIVND (reference sequence). Here the CDR3 DNA reads TGTGCCAGTAGTATCCCCGGGCAGGGTGTTGTTACGCAGTATTTT. Translated, it gives CASSIPGQGVVTQYF.

This clone was recorded a few times. V gene TRBV27 combines with J gene TRBJ2-7, with TRBD2 identical over 9 bases. This CDR3 is 14 amino acids long. The V gene's germline CDR1 is MNHEY and CDR2 SMNVEV (reference sequence). With 5 bases clipped from V and 6 bases from J, the junction kept 8 bases outside the gene matches. The CDR3 sequence: CASSPVGGRAEQYF. DNA for the CDR3: TGTGCCAGCAGTCCGGTTGGCGGGAGGGCCGAGCAGTACTTC.

The chain combines TRBV15 with TRBJ1-1, with a weak D call TRBD1 (6 bases). The germline V gene encodes CDR1 LNHNV and CDR2 YYDKDF (reference sequence). CDR3 size: 18 residues. Trimming removed 3 bases at V and 0 bases at J, with 20 bases between. CDR3 protein: CATSRTRGPSPMNTEAFF. In DNA, the CDR3 is TGTGCCACCAGCAGGACCAGGGGCCCCAGTCCAATGAACACTGAAGCTTTCTTT.

The chain is built from TRBV10-3 and TRBJ1-1; D gene ambiguous. Trimming removed 7 bases from V and 4 bases from J, with 13 bases in between. Germline CDR1 is ENHRY and CDR2 is SYGVKD. This CDR3 contains 13 residues. CDR3 coding DNA: TGTGCCATCATCGCAGACAAGAGCACTGAAGCTTTCTTT. Residues: CAIIADKSTEAFF.

This chain joins TRBV28 and TRBJ1-5, with 8 bases fitting TRBD1. In germline, CDR1 is MDHEN, CDR2 SYDVKM. CDR3 size: 14 residues. Trimming at V came to 7 bases and at J to 3 bases, leaving 5 bases not matched to a gene. The CDR3 reads CASIRQGTNQPQHF. Written as DNA, the CDR3 is TGTGCCAGCATCCGACAGGGGACCAATCAGCCCCAGCATTTT.

As to this clone: Other DNA sequences in the sample encode the same CDR3. This chain links TRBV5-1 with TRBJ1-2, with TRBD1 matching 8 bases. The ends lost 2 bases at V and 2 bases at J; junction bases unmatched: 5. The length of the CDR3 is 15 residues. Per germline, CDR1 SGHRS and CDR2 YFSETQ. CDR3 protein: CASSLTTGGNYGYTF. Written as DNA, the CDR3 is TGCGCCAGCAGCTTAACCACAGGGGGAAACTATGGCTACACCTTC.

The V and J genes are TRBV7-2 and TRBJ2-7; 14 nucleotides agree with TRBD2. After removal of 5 bases from V and 4 bases from J, the junction contained 1 base not matched to a gene. CDR3 length equals 14 residues. Germline loops: CDR1 SGHTA, CDR2 FQGNSA. CDR3 DNA: TGTGCCAGCAGCCGGACTAGCGGGAGGTACGAGCAGTACTTC. This codes for CASSRTSGRYEQYF.

This sequence joins TRBV4-3 and TRBJ1-1, with TRBD1 identical over 7 bases. Germline V gives CDR1 LGHNA, CDR2 YSLEER. There are 15 residues in the CDR3. The V segment lost 3 bases and the J segment 6 bases; nucleotides outside the gene matches: 10. The CDR3 sequence is CASSHRQGGVAEAFF. Here the CDR3 DNA reads TGCGCCAGCAGCCACCGACAGGGAGGAGTAGCTGAAGCTTTCTTT.

The CDR3 bases are TGTGCCAGCAGCCGGACCCCGGGACAGGCAAGCTCCTACGAGCAGTACTTC. This translates into CASSRTPGQASSYEQYF. The chain recombines TRBV3-1 (or the pseudogene TRBV3-2) with TRBJ2-7, with 8 nucleotides matching TRBD1. V lost 4 bases to trimming and J lost 0 bases; unmatched junction nucleotides: 11. This CDR3 contains 17 residues. Germline V lookup: CDR1 LGHDT, CDR2 YNNKEL (reference sequence).

This clone was observed a handful of times. This CDR3 is also generated by other DNA sequences in the sample. The V call is TRBV7-2, the J call TRBJ1-5; the D gene is possibly TRBD1 (6 bases). V lost 0 bases and J 6 bases, leaving 15 bases between the germline ends. The CDR3 has 16 residues. The germline gives CDR1 SGHTA, CDR2 FQGNSA. This CDR3 reads CASSLAVGQGSQPQHF. The CDR3 nucleotides are TGTGCCAGCAGCTTAGCAGTTGGGCAGGGGAGTCAGCCCCAGCATTTT.

The chain recombines TRBV28 with TRBJ1-2; 7 bases align to TRBD1. Germline V gene lookup returns CDR1 MDHEN and CDR2 SYDVKM. The J segment lost 0 bases and the V segment lost 3 bases, leaving 7 bases of the junction unmatched. The CDR3 length is 16 residues. In nucleotides, the CDR3 is TGTGCCAGCAGTTTGGCACAGGGGAACACTAACTATGGCTACACCTTC. Its translation: CASSLAQGNTNYGYTF.

The chain employs TRBV5-1 and TRBJ2-2; 7 bases are shared with TRBD1. The CDR3 consists of 14 residues. Per the germline V gene, CDR1 is SGHRS and CDR2 is YFSETQ. V was clipped by 3 bases and J by 3 bases; unmatched bases: 2. The CDR3 nucleotides read TGCGCCAGCAGCTCGGGACAGCACACCGGGGAGCTGTTTTTT. It codes for CASSSGQHTGELFF. The full variable domain, its missing parts supplied by reference TRBV5-1 and TRBJ2-2, is KAGVTQTPRYLIKTRGQQVTLSCSPISGHRSVSWYQQTPGQGLQFLFEYFSETQRNKGNFPGRFSGRQFSNSRSEMNVSTLELGDSALYLCASSSGQHTGELFFGEGSRLTVL.

The chain combines TRBV28 with TRBJ1-1; no reliable D call. The CDR3 loop spans 11 amino acids. V was shortened by 7 bases and J by 2 bases, with 5 bases between the two germline ends. Germline V gene sequence: CDR1 MDHEN, CDR2 SYDVKM. The CDR3 DNA reads as TGTGCCAGCACCCTAAACACTGAAGCTTTCTTT. It is translated as CASTLNTEAFF.

V and J are TRBV7-2 and TRBJ2-1, with TRBD2 identical over 9 bases. Germline assignment: CDR1 SGHTA and CDR2 FQGNSA. The CDR3 is 15 amino acids. Trimming took 2 bases from V and 5 from J; bases not matched to a gene: 4. DNA of the CDR3: TGTGCCAGCAGCTTAATAGCGGGAGCAAACAATGAGCAGTTCTTC. Translation: CASSLIAGANNEQFF.

The chain employs TRBV28 and TRBJ1-2; unclear D gene. The CDR3 is made up of 15 amino acids. V was pared by 5 bases and J by 0 bases, with 13 bases between. Germline V gives CDR1 MDHEN, CDR2 SYDVKM. CDR3 region: CASSPSSGTNYGYTF. Here the CDR3 DNA reads TGTGCCAGCAGTCCTTCATCGGGTACTAACTATGGCTACACCTTC.

J is TRBJ1-4 and V is TRBV3-1 (or the pseudogene TRBV3-2); D ambiguous. Deletions cut 1 base from V and 8 bases from J, with 11 bases between. This CDR3 is 14 amino acids long. Per the germline V gene, CDR1 is LGHDT and CDR2 is YNNKEL (reference sequence). CDR3 amino acids: CASSQGGTVEKLFF. The CDR3 DNA reads as TGTGCCAGCAGCCAAGGTGGCACCGTCGAAAAACTGTTTTTT.

J is TRBJ2-5 and V is TRBV4-1; 7 nucleotides agree with TRBD1. V lost 0 bases, J lost 5 bases, and 9 bases stayed unmatched. CDR1 is MGHRA and CDR2 is YSYEKL in the germline V gene. This CDR3 has 16 residues. CDR3 sequence reads: CASSQERLRGRETQYF. In DNA, the CDR3 is TGCGCCAGCAGCCAAGAACGTCTAAGGGGGCGCGAGACCCAGTACTTC.

V usage is TRBV12-3 or TRBV12-4 and J usage is TRBJ1-2, with D possibly matching TRBD1 (6 bases). The V gene lost 5 bases and the J gene lost 8 bases, with 12 bases spanning the gap. The CDR3 extends over 12 amino acids. The CDR3 loop reads CASSLQGEGYTF. The DNA for the CDR3 is TGTGCCAGCAGTCTACAGGGTGAAGGCTACACCTTC.

This sequence joins TRBV7-2 and TRBJ2-1, with a possible D match to TRBD1 (5 bases). Trimming shortened V by 1 base and J by 5 bases, and 9 bases separated the two germline ends. Per the germline V gene, CDR1 is SGHTA and CDR2 is FQGNSA. CDR3 length: 14 residues. The CDR3 nucleotides are TGTGCCAGCAGCTTAGACCGGACAAACAATGAGCAGTTCTTC. Its translation is CASSLDRTNNEQFF. Variable domain in full (rest from reference TRBV7-2 and TRBJ2-1): GAGVSQSPSNKVTEKGKDVELRCDPISGHTALYWYRQSLGQGLEFLIYFQGNSAPDKSGLPSDRFSAERTGGSVSTLTIQRTQQEDSAVYLCASSLDRTNNEQFFGPGTRLTVL.

This clone was counted only a few times. V and J are TRBV29-1 and TRBJ1-6; possible D gene TRBD1, 6 bases. The germline V gene encodes CDR1 SQVTM and CDR2 ANQGSEA. Trimming took off 4 bases at V and 9 bases at J, with 16 bases between the two ends. This CDR3 has 14 residues. This CDR3 reads CSVAPEGVGSPLHF. CDR3 nucleotides: TGCAGCGTTGCCCCCGAGGGGGTGGGTTCACCCCTCCACTTT.

The chain carries TRBV7-3 and TRBJ2-2; 7 bases fit TRBD2. CDR1 and CDR2 from the germline V gene are SGHTA and FQGTGA. The trim removed 2 bases at V and 1 base at J, leaving 4 bases unmatched. This CDR3 is 16 amino acids long. The CDR3 protein is CASSLSSGQNTGELFF. CDR3 DNA sequence: TGTGCCAGCAGCTTATCTAGCGGCCAGAACACCGGGGAGCTGTTTTTT.

The chain joins TRBV11-2 to TRBJ2-5, with D tentatively TRBD2 (5 bases). This CDR3 is built from 16 residues. The V end was cut by 5 bases, the J end by 3 bases, with 19 bases between. CDR1 is SGHAT and CDR2 is FQNNGV in the germline V gene. For the CDR3, the DNA is TGTGCCAGCAGCACCCCGCGGGCTTCCACAAAAGAGACCCAGTACTTC. It yields the protein CASSTPRASTKETQYF.

The chain uses TRBV27 and TRBJ2-3, with a weak D call TRBD1 (6 bases). The CDR3 consists of 16 residues. Germline V CDR1 and CDR2: MNHEY, SMNVEV (reference sequence). V was pared by 6 bases and J by 4 bases, with 20 bases between. CDR3 in amino acids: CASSRTGTYGSDTQYF. The CDR3 DNA is TGTGCCAGCAGCCGTACCGGGACATATGGGTCAGATACGCAGTATTTT.